The T cell receptor (beta chain) described here comes from a study of T cell responses to AZD1222 COVID-19 vaccine. The protocol was immunoSEQ multiplex PCR, while the TCRdb copy is restricted to in-frame clones and leaves out a portion. Of tens of thousands of clones in the sample, 70% to 80% were seen once. The clonotype comes from an adult in good health. The sample in question was peripheral blood, obtained on day 0 of AZD1222 vaccination.

The DNA for the CDR3 is TGTGCCAGCAGCGTAGGGCGCAGGGGAGCTAATGAAAAACTGTTTTTT. Its translation: CASSVGRRGANEKLFF. V gene TRBV9 combines with J gene TRBJ1-4; D is perhaps TRBD1 (6 bases). Germline-derived CDR1 and CDR2 are SGDLS and YYNGEE. V lost 0 bases and J lost 3, with 12 bases in between. This CDR3 comprises 16 residues.